The rows below give T cell receptor beta chains drawn from one sample of a study of neurological immune-mediated disorders. MiXCR, run by TCRdb on the 5' RACE reads, gives a single entry per CDR3 protein. The table has over 65,000 distinct CDR3 sequences, around a tenth seen once. Sequenced material: PBMCs. The receptor source for this set is a man between 45 and 60 years old in good health. Both conserved end residues are part of each CDR3. The D gene is left open where the match is weak. Size is omitted from some rows. Given values are once, few, many or a class for expanded clones.

TRBJ1-2 TRBV27 once - TGTGCCAGCAGTTTAGGTGGGACCCACTATGGCTACACCTTC CASSLGGTHYGYTF
TRBJ1-2 TRBV5-6 many TRBD1 TGTGCCAGCAGCTGGGGACAGGGAGCGGATTCAGGCTACACCTTC CASSWGQGADSGYTF
TRBJ2-7 TRBV12-3/TRBV12-4 many - TGTGCCAGCACCTCGAGGGAGAGCTCCTACGAGCAGTACTTC CASTSRESSYEQYF
TRBJ1-6 TRBV20-1 many - TGCAGTGCTAGAGCTGCCCAGAATAATTCACCCCTCCACTTT CSARAAQNNSPLHF
TRBJ2-3 TRBV6-5 many TRBD1 TGTGCCAGCAGCGGGACAGCTAGCACAGATACGCAGTATTTT CASSGTASTDTQYF
TRBJ2-3 TRBV18 many - TGTGCCAGCTCACCATTAGGGGTGAGCACAGATACGCAGTATTTT CASSPLGVSTDTQYF
TRBJ2-2 TRBV20-1 many - TGCAGCCCTTTGGTAGGGGCAACCGGGGAGCTGTTTTTT CSPLVGATGELFF
TRBJ2-1 TRBV6-6 - - TGTGCCAGCAAACCGGGACCGTCCGGGGCCGACGAGCAGTTCTTC CASKPGPSGADEQFF
TRBJ1-1 TRBV6-5 many - TGTGCCAGCAACAGACAGCAGAACACTGAAGCTTTCTTT CASNRQQNTEAFF
TRBJ1-1 TRBV7-9 many - TGTGCCAGCAGCTTAGTGGGGGACACTGAAGCTTTCTTT CASSLVGDTEAFF
TRBJ1-6 TRBV12-3/TRBV12-4 many - TGTGCCAGCACCCGGGGGTACAATTCACCCCTCCACTTT CASTRGYNSPLHF
TRBJ1-2 TRBV6-6 few TRBD1 TGTGCCAGCAGTTCCGGGACAGGGGCTAACTATGGCTACACCTTC CASSSGTGANYGYTF
TRBJ2-7 TRBV9 many - TGTGCCAGCAGCCCCCAGGGGGGGACTATTCTCGAGCAGTACTTC CASSPQGGTILEQYF
TRBJ2-7 TRBV7-9 many - TGTGCCAGCAGCGGTCCCATTTCCTACGAGCAGTACTTC CASSGPISYEQYF
TRBJ2-1 TRBV5-1 many TRBD2 TGCGCCAGCAGCTCGGGACAGTCCCCGGGACTAGCGGGGAGAGAGCAGTTCTTC CASSSGQSPGLAGREQFF
TRBJ2-2 TRBV7-3 many - TGTGCCAGCAGCCCCGCACAAGGAAACACCGGGGAGCTGTTTTTT CASSPAQGNTGELFF
TRBJ1-2 TRBV5-1 many - TGCGCCAGCAGCCCTGGCGAGGGGAGCCTCAATGGCTACACCTTC CASSPGEGSLNGYTF
TRBJ2-3 TRBV5-1 many - TGCGCCAGCAGCTTGGGGGAACCCTTCACAGATACGCAGTATTTT CASSLGEPFTDTQYF
TRBJ2-1 TRBV13 many - TGTGCCAGCAGCTTAATCGCTGAGCAGTTCTTC CASSLIAEQFF
TRBJ2-7 TRBV5-5 - - TGTGCCAGCAACGACCGCGGGCGACTGTCCTACGAGCAGTACTTC CASNDRGRLSYEQYF
TRBJ2-1 TRBV2 many - TGTGCCAGCAATCGACAGGAGCAATACAATGAGCAGTTCTTC CASNRQEQYNEQFF
TRBJ1-4 TRBV15 many - TGTGCCACCAGCAGAGATCTAGGGAGCACTAATGAAAAACTGTTTTTT CATSRDLGSTNEKLFF
TRBJ2-2 TRBV5-1 many TRBD2 TGCGCCAGCAGCTTGTCGTTAGCGGGGGCCGGGGAGCTGTTTTTT CASSLSLAGAGELFF
TRBJ2-1 TRBV2 many TRBD2 TGTGCCAGCAGTACTCCCGGGACTAAGAACAATGAGCAGTTCTTC CASSTPGTKNNEQFF